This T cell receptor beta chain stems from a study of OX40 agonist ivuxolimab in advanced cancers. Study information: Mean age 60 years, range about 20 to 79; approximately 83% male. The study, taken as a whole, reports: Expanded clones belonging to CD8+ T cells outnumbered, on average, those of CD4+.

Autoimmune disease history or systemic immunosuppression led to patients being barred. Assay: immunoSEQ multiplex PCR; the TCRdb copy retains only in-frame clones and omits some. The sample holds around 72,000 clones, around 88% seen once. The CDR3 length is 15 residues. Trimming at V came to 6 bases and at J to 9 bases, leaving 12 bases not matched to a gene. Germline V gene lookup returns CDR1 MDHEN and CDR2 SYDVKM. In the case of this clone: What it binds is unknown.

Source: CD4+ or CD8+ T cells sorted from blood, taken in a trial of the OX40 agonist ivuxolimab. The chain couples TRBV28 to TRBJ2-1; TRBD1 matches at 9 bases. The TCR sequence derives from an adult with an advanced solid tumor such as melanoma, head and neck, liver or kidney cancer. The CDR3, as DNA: TGTGCCAGCAGCTCTGCCGCGGGACAGGGATTTGAGCAGTTCTTC. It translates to CASSSAAGQGFEQFF.